This TCR beta chain stems from a study of blood T cell repertoires in COVID-19. As for the study in general: T cells, B-cell-depleted T cells, or PBMCs supplied cDNA or gDNA.

Germline V gene data show CDR1 as SGHVS and CDR2 as FQNEAQ. J gave up 5 bases and V 5 bases, and 3 bases lay outside the gene matches. The CDR3 sequence is 13 residues long. In the original processing: Reference gene primer amplification yielded estimated nucleated cell counts. The table came from immunoSEQ multiplex PCR; TCRdb's copy has only in-frame clones and leaves some out. The V and J calls and the clone size are those of that table, but D and trimming were determined from the DNA. The sample has some 220,000 clones, nearly 85% seen once. The J gene is TRBJ2-5, the V gene TRBV7-8, with TRBD1 matching 9 bases. This receptor was identified in a woman aged 25-40 years with COVID-19, enrolled during active disease. Sequenced input: peripheral blood. The DNA for the CDR3 is TGTGCCAGCAGCCGGACAGGGGCCGAGACCCAGTACTTC. It translates to CASSRTGAETQYF.